The 26 T cell receptor beta chains listed next were all sequenced from one sample in a study of T cell clonality in common variable immunodeficiency. TCRdb's table, derived via immunoSEQ multiplex PCR, lists solely in-frame clones and lacks some. The table records tens of thousands of clones without singletons, the ten largest covering approximately 0.94%. The sequenced material came from peripheral blood mononuclear cells. These receptor sequences come from a person between 18 and 69 years old in good health.

This clone was observed at least ten times. From the germline J gene comes the end of the CDR3, since the read stops 3 residues before it. The V and J genes are TRBV7-9 and TRBJ1-1, with D perhaps matching TRBD1 (5 bases). The CDR3 has 15 residues. Germline V gene data show CDR1 as SEHNR and CDR2 as FQNEAQ (reference sequence). V was shortened by 1 base and J by 4 bases, with 13 bases between the two germline ends. The CDR3 spells CASSLVGGMGTEAFF. CDR3 bases read: TGTGCCAGCAGCTTAGTGGGGGGAATGGGCACTGAA. Drawing the rest from reference TRBV7-9 and TRBJ1-1, the complete variable domain is DTGVSQNPRHKITKRGQNVTFRCDPISEHNRLYWYRQTLGQGPEFLTYFQNEAQLEKSRLLSDRFSAERPKGSFSTLEIQRTEQGDSAMYLCASSLVGGMGTEAFFGQGTRLTVV.

This clone was detected ten times or more. The read terminates 3 residues before the CDR3 end, so the remaining end is supplied by the germline J gene. The genes are TRBV20-1 and TRBJ2-3, with D possibly TRBD2 on 7 matching bases. Trimming shortened V by 7 bases and J by 0 bases, and 20 bases separated the two germline ends. This CDR3 comprises 16 residues. Germline CDR1 DFQATT, CDR2 SNEGSKA (reference sequence). This chain's CDR3 is CSVRRPRGASTDTQYF. The sequenced part of the CDR3 DNA is TGCAGTGTTAGGCGCCCCCGGGGGGCGAGCACAGATACG.

This clone was picked up many times. The read terminates 3 residues ahead of where the CDR3 ends, so the germline J gene completes it. The V gene is TRBV12-3 or TRBV12-4, the J gene TRBJ1-2; TRBD1 might be the D (6 bases). CDR3 size: 13 residues. V was trimmed by 3 bases and J by 5 bases, leaving 10 bases between them. The DNA read from the CDR3 is TGTGCCAGCAGTTTGAAGGGGGGGTATGGC. It codes for CASSLKGGYG. The complete CDR3 reads CASSLKGGYGYTF.

This clone was seen repeatedly, ten times or more. The DNA ends 3 residues before the CDR3 does, and the rest of the CDR3 is filled in from the germline J gene. The chain carries TRBV6-2 or TRBV6-3 and TRBJ1-2; 8 bases agree with TRBD1. Germline CDR1 is MNHEY and CDR2 is SVGEGT. The junction had 5 bases not matched to a gene; V was cut back by 5 bases and J by 6 bases. The CDR3 loop spans 13 amino acids. CDR3 protein: CASSRTGFNGYTF. CDR3 DNA, as far as it was read: TGTGCCAGCAGTAGGACAGGGTTCAATGGC.

The table lists this clone with many counts. The sequenced fragment ends 3 residues before the CDR3 boundary, so the rest is inferred from the germline J gene. The V gene is TRBV18, the J gene TRBJ2-1; 9 bases are a match to TRBD2. This CDR3 contains 14 residues. J gave up 2 bases and V 6 bases, and 2 bases lay outside the gene matches. CDR1 and CDR2 (germline): KGHSH, LQKENI. The CDR3 sequence is CASSAGGTYNEQFF. CDR3 DNA, as far as it was read: TGTGCCAGCTCCGCGGGGGGGACCTACAATGAG.

The sample holds many counts of this clone. The sequenced fragment ends 3 residues before the CDR3 boundary, so the rest is inferred from the germline J gene. This chain connects TRBV2 to TRBJ2-7; tentatively, D is TRBD1 (5 bases). The CDR3 is made up of 15 amino acids. Germline V gene sequence: CDR1 SNHLY, CDR2 FYNNEI. Trimming left V 1 base short and J 3 bases short, with 13 bases between. Partial CDR3 DNA: TGTGCCAGCAGTGAAGGCCCTAGGGGCAGCTACGAG. Translated: CASSEGPRGSYE. The CDR3 as a whole reads CASSEGPRGSYEQYF. Combining the CDR3 with reference TRBV2 and TRBJ2-7 gives the whole variable domain EPEVTQTPSHQVTQMGQEVILRCVPISNHLYFYWYRQILGQKVEFLVSFYNNEISEKSEIFDDQFSVERPDGSNFTLKIRSTKLEDSAMYFCASSEGPRGSYEQYFGPGTRLTVT.

The table lists this clone with many counts. The CDR3: CASSQDVASEQYF. The CDR3 bases that were read are TGCGCCAGCAGCCAAGATGTAGCATCCGAG. J is TRBJ2-7 and V is TRBV4-1; the D is unclear. The read terminates 3 residues ahead of where the CDR3 ends, so the germline J gene completes it. The CDR3 consists of 13 residues. Looked up from germline, CDR1 is MGHRA and CDR2 is YSYEKL. The germline V and J ends were trimmed by 0 bases and 6 bases, with 9 bases remaining between them.

Many counts were recorded for this clone. Read sequence stops 3 residues before the CDR3 end, and the germline J gene provides the missing end. Other DNA sequences in this sample translate to the same CDR3. This rearrangement joins TRBV19 to TRBJ2-1, with D perhaps TRBD2 (5 bases). This CDR3 is 15 amino acids long. The V gene lost 6 bases and the J gene lost 5 bases, with 17 bases spanning the gap. The V gene's germline CDR1 is LNHDA and CDR2 SQIVND (reference sequence). The part of the CDR3 DNA that was read is TGTGCCAGTAGGCGGTCGGGGAACCGCCACAATGAG. Translating it yields CASRRSGNRHNE. The full CDR3 protein reads CASRRSGNRHNEQFF.

This clone was seen many times. Sequencing ends 3 residues short of the CDR3 end; the germline J gene provides the rest. The V call is TRBV30, the J call TRBJ2-2; no reliable D call. The V end lost 0 bases, the J end lost 6 bases, and 8 bases lay between the germline ends. Germline V CDR1 and CDR2: GTSNPN, SVGIG (reference sequence). The CDR3 length is 13 residues. CDR3 bases read: TGTGCCTGGAGTGTATCTAGGTCCGGGGAG. Translation: CAWSVSRSGE. The entire CDR3 protein reads CAWSVSRSGELFF.

This clone has ten or more counts. Coverage ceases 3 residues before the CDR3 finishes, and the germline J gene fills in the end. The genes are TRBV20-1 and TRBJ2-3; 8 bases map to TRBD1. Germline CDR1 is DFQATT and CDR2 is SNEGSKA (reference sequence). J lost 6 bases, V lost 6 bases, and 11 bases had no gene match. This CDR3 spans 14 amino acids. The CDR3 sequence is CSATGPGGPDTQYF. Incomplete CDR3 DNA: TGCAGTGCGACAGGGCCAGGGGGCCCCGATACG.

This clone was counted ten times or more. The read ends 3 residues early relative to the CDR3; the germline J gene fills the gap. The chain employs TRBV2 and TRBJ2-1, with a possible D match to TRBD1 (5 bases). This CDR3 contains 15 residues. Trimming removed 4 bases from V and 0 bases from J, with 10 bases in between. Germline loops: CDR1 SNHLY, CDR2 FYNNEI. Incomplete CDR3 DNA: TGTGCCAGCAGTGGGGGCAGGAGCTCCTACAATGAG. This translates into CASSGGRSSYNE. The CDR3 in full is CASSGGRSSYNEQFF.

This clone has at least ten counts. The read gets to within 3 residues of the CDR3 end, and the germline J gene fills in the rest. This chain connects TRBV7-3 to TRBJ1-3; no clear D gene. The germline gives CDR1 SGHTA, CDR2 FQGTGA. The length of the CDR3 is 17 residues. The V and J ends lost 5 bases and 5 bases respectively, with 22 bases between them. The CDR3 spells CASSPPPFRGSRNTIYF. CDR3 DNA, as far as it was read: TGTGCCAGCAGCCCGCCCCCCTTCCGGGGTTCACGAAACACC.

Comment on this clone: The junction does not match germline at one end; this may be a read error. The read is 3 residues too short to cover the CDR3 end, so that end is filled in from the germline J gene. This chain joins TRBV7-9 and TRBJ2-7, with D maybe TRBD2 (5 bases). Per germline, CDR1 SEHNR and CDR2 FQNEAQ (reference sequence). The CDR3 is 14 residues long. CDR3 bases read: TGCGCCAGCAGCTTCAGCGGAATCTCCTACGAG. It is translated as CASSFSGISYE. Given in full, the CDR3 is CASSFSGISYEQYF.

This clone was counted at least ten times. The read ends 3 residues before the CDR3 terminus; that terminus is restored from the germline J gene. The chain carries TRBV27 and TRBJ2-7; 8 nucleotides match TRBD1. Trimming cost V 0 bases and J 6 bases; bases outside gene matches: 13. The CDR3 has 17 amino acids. Germline-derived CDR1 and CDR2 are MNHEY and SMNVEV (reference sequence). This chain's CDR3 is CASSLSRMTGVFAEQYF. CDR3 DNA, as far as it was read: TGTGCCAGCAGTTTATCCCGAATGACAGGGGTATTTGCCGAG.

This clone was seen at least ten times. The sequenced CDR3 bases are TGTGCCAGCAGCCAGCCGGGACTACGCACAGATACG. It codes for CASSQPGLRTDT. The whole CDR3 sequence reads CASSQPGLRTDTQYF. The gene calls are TRBV3-1 (or the pseudogene TRBV3-2) and TRBJ2-3; TRBD2 agrees at 7 bases. The sequenced fragment ends 3 residues before the CDR3 boundary, so the rest is inferred from the germline J gene. The CDR3 sequence is 15 residues long. Germline assignment: CDR1 LGHDT and CDR2 YNNKEL (reference sequence). The ends lost 3 bases at V and 1 base at J; junction bases unmatched: 4.

There are many counts of this clone. The sequenced fragment ends 3 residues before the CDR3 boundary, so the rest is inferred from the germline J gene. The chain combines TRBV5-1 with TRBJ2-1; TRBD2 is a possible D gene (6 bases). The CDR3 extends over 16 amino acids. The V end was cut by 0 bases, the J end by 4 bases, with 14 bases between. Germline CDR1 reads SGHRS; CDR2 reads YFSETQ. The CDR3 DNA, read in part, is TGCGCCAGCAGCTTGGAAGTTTACGGGACTTACAATGAG. Translated, it gives CASSLEVYGTYNE. The entire CDR3 sequence reads CASSLEVYGTYNEQFF.

This clone has at least ten counts. The read ends 3 residues before the CDR3 terminus; that terminus is restored from the germline J gene. The rearrangement joins TRBV19 to TRBJ2-1; 9 nucleotides match TRBD2. The CDR3 has 15 residues. Germline lookup yields CDR1 LNHDA and CDR2 SQIVND (reference sequence). With V trimmed by 6 bases and J by 8 bases, 11 bases remained unmatched. The CDR3 bases that were read are TGTGCCAGTAGCCCGGGACTAGCACTAGGGGATGAG. This translates into CASSPGLALGDE. In full, the CDR3 reads CASSPGLALGDEQFF.

In its sample, this clone ranks as medium-sized. The observed sequence ends 3 residues before the CDR3 terminus, with the missing tail filled in from the germline J gene. The J gene is TRBJ1-1, the V gene TRBV9, with 7 bases matching TRBD1. The J segment lost 1 base and the V segment lost 4 bases, leaving 7 bases of the junction unmatched. Per germline, CDR1 SGDLS and CDR2 YYNGEE. CDR3 size: 15 residues. CDR3 protein: CASSTSTGENTEAFF. The CDR3 bases that were read are TGTGCCAGCAGCACGTCCACAGGGGAGAACACTGAA.

This clone has just a few counts. One end of the junction does not line up with germline, which may come from a read error. The CDR3 end is not reached by the read, which stops 3 residues before it; the germline J gene fills it in. The chain links TRBV29-1 to TRBJ2-3; perhaps TRBD2 as D (6 bases). The CDR3 totals 13 residues. Germline CDR1 SQVTM, CDR2 ANQGSEA. The part of the CDR3 DNA that was read is TGCAGCGTTGTTGGCGGGGTTACAGATGCG. This sequence encodes CSVVGGVTDA. Given in full, the CDR3 is CSVVGGVTDAQYF.

This clone was recorded many times. The observed sequence ends 3 residues before the CDR3 terminus, with the missing tail filled in from the germline J gene. The V gene is TRBV20-1, the J gene TRBJ1-2; weak D call: TRBD1 (5 bases). Deletions cut 6 bases from V and 2 bases from J, with 19 bases between. Germline V gene sequence: CDR1 DFQATT, CDR2 SNEGSKA (reference sequence). The CDR3 runs 15 residues. CDR3 DNA, as far as it was read: TGCAGTGCCTCACATCCCCAGGGCGAAAACTATGGC. Amino acids: CSASHPQGENYG. The entire CDR3 protein is CSASHPQGENYGYTF.

This clone was recorded at least ten times. Read coverage stops 3 residues before the CDR3 terminus; the germline J gene supplies the remainder. This chain uses TRBV7-9 with TRBJ1-1, with D possibly TRBD1 on 6 matching bases. The CDR3 is 14 amino acids. Trimming stripped 4 bases from V and 7 bases from J, with 16 bases between. CDR1 SEHNR and CDR2 FQNEAQ come from the germline V gene (reference sequence). Partial CDR3 DNA: TGTGCCAGCAGCTCGATCAGGGGTTGGCGTGAA. Its protein is CASSSIRGWRE. The entire CDR3 is CASSSIRGWREAFF.

Worth noting for this clone: The CDR3 end falls 3 residues outside the read, so it is completed with the germline J gene. The chain has TRBV11-1 and TRBJ1-1, with D unresolved. Germline loops: CDR1 SGHAT, CDR2 FQDESV (reference sequence). V lost 5 bases and J lost 0, with 10 bases in between. The CDR3 has 14 amino acids. CDR3 loop: CASSGHYMNTEAFF. The covered CDR3 bases are TGTGCCAGCAGCGGCCACTACATGAACACTGAA.

In this sample, this clone turned up many times. Read sequence stops 3 residues before the CDR3 end, and the germline J gene provides the missing end. The chain links TRBV7-6 to TRBJ1-1; tentative D call: TRBD1 (5 bases). This CDR3 comprises 15 residues. Trimming pared 1 base from V and 0 bases from J, leaving 9 bases between. Germline CDR1 and CDR2: SGHVS and FNYEAQ. CDR3 loop: CASSLGQGLNTEAFF. CDR3 bases read: TGTGCCAGCAGCTTAGGGCAGGGCCTGAACACTGAA.

Relative to its sample, this clone is medium-sized. The missing CDR3 end, 3 residues past where the read stops, is filled in from the germline J gene. J is TRBJ1-4 and V is TRBV5-1, with D possibly being TRBD1 (6 bases). Germline assignment: CDR1 SGHRS and CDR2 YFSETQ. The CDR3 runs 14 residues. The V and J ends lost 3 bases and 0 bases respectively, with 6 bases between them. Partial CDR3 DNA: TGCGCCAGCAGCTACAGGGCAACTAATGAAAAA. As protein: CASSYRATNEK. The whole CDR3 protein reads CASSYRATNEKLFF.

There are many counts of this clone. The read terminates 3 residues ahead of where the CDR3 ends, so the germline J gene completes it. The rearrangement links TRBV27 to TRBJ2-1; 9 nucleotides match TRBD2. The CDR3 spans 15 residues. Germline CDR1 reads MNHEY; CDR2 reads SMNVEV (reference sequence). V trimming: 8 bases; J trimming: 6 bases; junction bases outside the gene matches: 11. CDR3 bases read: TGTGCCAGCGGGATAGGAGCGGGGGGATCCAATGAG. Translated: CASGIGAGGSNE. The entire CDR3 sequence reads CASGIGAGGSNEQFF.

This clone has ten or more counts. Coverage ceases 3 residues before the CDR3 finishes, and the germline J gene fills in the end. Within the sample, other DNA sequences also encode this same CDR3. The chain employs TRBV4-1 and TRBJ2-5; TRBD1 might be the D (6 bases). The length of the CDR3 is 15 residues. The ends were cut back, 5 bases at V and 4 bases at J, with 17 bases in the middle. Germline V gene data show CDR1 as MGHRA and CDR2 as YSYEKL. CDR3 DNA (partial): TGCGCCAGCAGCATTCCGGGACAAGGGGGAGAGACC. Its protein product is CASSIPGQGGET. The whole CDR3 reads CASSIPGQGGETQYF.